Sequencing of this TCR beta chain was carried out in a study of blood T cell repertoires in COVID-19. Background on the study: Acute and convalescent COVID-19 samples came from the United States, Italy and Spain. Sample material is recorded as cDNA or gDNA derived from T cells, B-cell-depleted T cells, or PBMCs.

As handled by the study authors: Amplification of reference gene primers was used by the study to estimate nucleated cell counts. TCRdb's copy holds only in-frame clones and misses some; the assay was immunoSEQ multiplex PCR. The V and J calls and clone size were taken over from that table, and D and trimming were inferred from the DNA. The sample records about 140,000 clones, about 84% being singletons. V shed 3 bases, J shed 6 bases, and the junction held 5 bases outside the gene matches. Germline assignment: CDR1 SEHNR and CDR2 FQNEAQ (reference sequence). There are 14 residues in the CDR3. The sample was peripheral blood. V and J are TRBV7-9 and TRBJ2-7, with TRBD1 identical over 10 bases. The sequence was collected from a human donor in a cohort sampled during active COVID-19. CDR3 sequence reads: CASSFVRDRGEQYF. For the CDR3, the DNA is TGTGCCAGCAGCTTTGTCCGGGACAGGGGCGAGCAGTACTTC.